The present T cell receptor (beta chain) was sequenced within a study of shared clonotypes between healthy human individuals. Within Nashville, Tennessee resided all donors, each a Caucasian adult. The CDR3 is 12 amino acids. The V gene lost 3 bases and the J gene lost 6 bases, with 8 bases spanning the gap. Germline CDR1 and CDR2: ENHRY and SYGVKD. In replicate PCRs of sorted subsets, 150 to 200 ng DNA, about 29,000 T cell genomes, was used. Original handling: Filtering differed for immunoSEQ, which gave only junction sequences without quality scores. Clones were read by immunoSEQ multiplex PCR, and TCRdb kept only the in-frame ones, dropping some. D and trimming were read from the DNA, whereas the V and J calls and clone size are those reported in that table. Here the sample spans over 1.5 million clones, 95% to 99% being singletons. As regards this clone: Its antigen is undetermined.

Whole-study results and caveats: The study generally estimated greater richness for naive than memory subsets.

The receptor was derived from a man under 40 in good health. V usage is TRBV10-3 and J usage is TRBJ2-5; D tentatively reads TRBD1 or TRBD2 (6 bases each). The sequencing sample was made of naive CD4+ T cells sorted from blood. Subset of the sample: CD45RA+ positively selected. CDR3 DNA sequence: TGTGCCATCAGTGACCGGGGGCAGACCCAGTACTTC. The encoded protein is CAISDRGQTQYF.